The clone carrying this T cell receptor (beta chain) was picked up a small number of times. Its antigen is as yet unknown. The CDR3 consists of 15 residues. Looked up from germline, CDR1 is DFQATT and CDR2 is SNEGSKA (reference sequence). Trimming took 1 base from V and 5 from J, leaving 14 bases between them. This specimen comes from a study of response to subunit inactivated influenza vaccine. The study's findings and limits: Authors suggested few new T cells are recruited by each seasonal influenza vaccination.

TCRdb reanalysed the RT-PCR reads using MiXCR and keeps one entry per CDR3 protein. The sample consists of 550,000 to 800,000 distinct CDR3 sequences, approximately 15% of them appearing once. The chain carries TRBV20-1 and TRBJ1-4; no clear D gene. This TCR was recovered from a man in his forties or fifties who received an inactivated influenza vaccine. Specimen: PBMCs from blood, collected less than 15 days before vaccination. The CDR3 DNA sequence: TGCAGTGCTAGAGTCGACCTGGATTCGAATGAAAAACTGTTTTTT. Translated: CSARVDLDSNEKLFF.